A single sample is the source of the 29 T cell receptor beta chains below, sequenced in a study of radiation and T cells in renal cell carcinoma. Treatment here: 15 Gy SBRT to primary tumor, nephrectomy 4 weeks later. Libraries were prepared by immunoSEQ multiplex PCR; TCRdb keeps only in-frame clonotypes and omits some of them. The repertoire holds 4,000 or so clones, with approximately 65% as singletons. The sample in question was tumor tissue, obtained from a patient whose treatment included radiotherapy and nephrectomy. All receptors derive from a woman in her sixties with renal cell carcinoma.

This clone was seen more than once but under ten times. V is TRBV4-1 and J is TRBJ1-1; D not resolved. CDR1 is MGHRA and CDR2 is YSYEKL in the germline V gene. CDR3 size: 16 residues. V was trimmed by 0 bases and J by 0 bases, leaving 11 bases between them. CDR3 nucleotides: TGCGCCAGCAGCCAAGAAGGGAACGGGATGAACACTGAAGCTTTCTTT. Translated: CASSQEGNGMNTEAFF.

The rearrangement joins TRBV7-2 to TRBJ1-2, with D possibly being TRBD1 (6 bases). The CDR3 loop spans 14 amino acids. Germline values: CDR1 SGHTA, CDR2 FQGNSA. V shed 2 bases and J shed 3 bases, with 10 bases lying between them. The CDR3, as DNA: TGTGCCAGCAGCTTAAGAGGACAGCACTATGGCTACACCTTC. Protein sequence: CASSLRGQHYGYTF. The variable domain in full, completed from reference TRBV7-2 and TRBJ1-2, reads GAGVSQSPSNKVTEKGKDVELRCDPISGHTALYWYRQSLGQGLEFLIYFQGNSAPDKSGLPSDRFSAERTGGSVSTLTIQRTQQEDSAVYLCASSLRGQHYGYTFGSGTRLTVV.

The rearrangement uses TRBV5-1 and TRBJ2-3, with D perhaps TRBD2 (5 bases). Germline loops: CDR1 SGHRS, CDR2 YFSETQ. V was trimmed by 0 bases and J by 3 bases, leaving 23 bases between them. The CDR3 sequence is 19 residues long. The CDR3 bases are TGCGCCAGCAGCTTGGGGTCATCACGGAGGCTTGACCTTACAGATACGCAGTATTTT. Encoded protein: CASSLGSSRRLDLTDTQYF.

This clone was detected only once. This sequence joins TRBV5-1 and TRBJ1-2; 9 nucleotides line up with TRBD1. Losses at the gene ends were 4 bases for V and 4 bases for J; bases not matched to a gene: 8. Germline values: CDR1 SGHRS, CDR2 YFSETQ. CDR3 length: 15 residues. This CDR3 is CASSLTGGASYGYTF. The CDR3 nucleotides are TGCGCCAGCAGCCTAACAGGGGGCGCGTCCTATGGCTACACCTTC.

V gene TRBV6-4 combines with J gene TRBJ2-5; 9 nucleotides agree with TRBD1. Per germline, CDR1 MRHNA and CDR2 SNTAGT. The CDR3 runs to 12 residues. J gave up 7 bases and V 5 bases, and 2 bases lay outside the gene matches. The CDR3 DNA follows: TGTGCCAGCAGTTCGGACAGGGGGACCCAGTACTTC. Translated, it gives CASSSDRGTQYF.

The CDR3 region has the DNA TGTGCCAGCAGTCGCCTACAGGGGCTGGGCGGGGAGCTGTTTTTT. Protein: CASSRLQGLGGELFF. The chain recombines TRBV6-5 with TRBJ2-2, with 7 nucleotides matching TRBD1. Trimming removed 5 bases from V and 7 bases from J; junction bases left unmatched: 10. The germline CDR1 and CDR2 sequences are MNHEY and SVGAGI. The CDR3 spans 15 residues.

The genes are TRBV2 and TRBJ2-3, with 9 bases matching TRBD1. Per germline, CDR1 SNHLY and CDR2 FYNNEI. V was pared by 6 bases and J by 3 bases, with 7 bases of the junction left unmatched. This CDR3 contains 15 residues. This CDR3 reads CASRLQGALTDTQYF. CDR3 nucleotides: TGTGCCAGCAGACTACAGGGGGCTTTAACAGATACGCAGTATTTT. The full variable domain, in which reference TRBV2 and TRBJ2-3 provide the parts outside the CDR3, is EPEVTQTPSHQVTQMGQEVILRCVPISNHLYFYWYRQILGQKVEFLVSFYNNEISEKSEIFDDQFSVERPDGSNFTLKIRSTKLEDSAMYFCASRLQGALTDTQYFGPGTRLTVL.

The chain recombines TRBV18 with TRBJ2-3; 8 bases match TRBD2. Germline CDR1 reads KGHSH; CDR2 reads LQKENI. The CDR3 is 15 residues long. V lost 5 bases and J lost 6; bases outside the gene matches: 10. This CDR3 reads CASSAGRAGADTQYF. CDR3 in DNA: TGTGCCAGCTCAGCGGGAAGAGCGGGAGCCGATACGCAGTATTTT.

The rearrangement joins TRBV19 to TRBJ1-1, with D tentatively TRBD1 (5 bases). This CDR3 is 13 amino acids long. The V and J ends lost 2 bases and 3 bases respectively, with 7 bases between them. CDR1 and CDR2 (germline): LNHDA, SQIVND (reference sequence). CDR3 protein: CASSIIQDTEAFF. DNA of the CDR3: TGTGCCAGTAGTATAATACAGGACACTGAAGCTTTCTTT.

The chain is built from TRBV6-6 and TRBJ2-1; 8 bases are shared with TRBD2. With V trimmed by 10 bases and J by 7 bases, 9 bases remained unmatched. Germline CDR1 is MNHNY and CDR2 is SVGAGI (reference sequence). The CDR3 runs 13 residues. As DNA, the CDR3 is TGTGCCACCACACTAGCGGCGGGGAATGAGCAGTTCTTC. Amino acids: CATTLAAGNEQFF.

This clone was recorded a few times. The chain is built from TRBV7-6 and TRBJ1-2; possibly TRBD1 for D (6 bases). The CDR3 sequence is 14 residues long. V shed 2 bases and J shed 3 bases, with 10 bases lying between them. Germline loops: CDR1 SGHVS, CDR2 FNYEAQ. The chain's CDR3 is CASSLRAGDYGYTF. The CDR3 DNA reads TGTGCCAGCAGCTTAAGGGCAGGGGACTATGGCTACACCTTC.

The chain links TRBV4-1 to TRBJ1-5; D possibly corresponds to TRBD1 (5 bases). This CDR3 has 16 amino acids. The V and J ends lost 0 bases and 3 bases respectively, with 12 bases between them. The germline V gene encodes CDR1 MGHRA and CDR2 YSYEKL. The CDR3 DNA sequence: TGCGCCAGCAGCCAAGATTGGGGGAGAGCCAATCAGCCCCAGCATTTT. Protein: CASSQDWGRANQPQHF.

This clone is medium-sized. V and J are TRBV7-3 and TRBJ1-2; 9 nucleotides agree with TRBD1. After removal of 5 bases from V and 10 bases from J, the junction contained 11 bases not matched to a gene. CDR3 size: 14 residues. The germline CDR1 and CDR2 sequences are SGHTA and FQGTGA. CDR3 protein: CASSPNSGQGIYTF. DNA of the CDR3: TGTGCCAGCAGCCCCAACTCGGGACAGGGAATCTACACCTTC. Filled out from reference TRBV7-3 and TRBJ1-2, the complete variable domain reads GAGVSQTPSNKVTEKGKYVELRCDPISGHTALYWYRQSLGQGPEFLIYFQGTGAADDSGLPNDRFFAVRPEGSVSTLKIQRTERGDSAVYLCASSPNSGQGIYTFGSGTRLTVV.

The rearrangement joins TRBV5-1 to TRBJ2-3; 8 bases align to TRBD1. V shed 7 bases and J 3 bases; nucleotides not matched to a gene: 7. Germline V CDR1 and CDR2: SGHRS, YFSETQ. The CDR3 loop spans 14 amino acids. The CDR3 reads CASGQGLRTDTQYF. CDR3 bases: TGCGCCAGCGGACAGGGCCTAAGGACAGATACGCAGTATTTT.

The gene calls are TRBV6-1 and TRBJ2-7; D unresolved. V was shortened by 4 bases and J by 0 bases, with 13 bases between the two germline ends. This CDR3 contains 15 residues. CDR1 is MNHNS, CDR2 SASEGT, per germline. The CDR3 protein is CASSVLTDSSYEQYF. The CDR3 DNA reads TGTGCCAGCAGTGTTCTCACCGATAGCTCCTACGAGCAGTACTTC.

The V and J genes are TRBV29-1 and TRBJ2-3; 10 nucleotides line up with TRBD1. Per germline, CDR1 SQVTM and CDR2 ANQGSEA. The J segment lost 2 bases and the V segment lost 5 bases, leaving 4 bases of the junction unmatched. This CDR3 region has 14 residues. The CDR3 DNA reads as TGCAGCGTTTACGGGACAGGGGCCACAGATACGCAGTATTTT. Protein product: CSVYGTGATDTQYF.

The CDR3 region has the DNA TGTGCCAGCAGTGAGTCAGACAACACCGGGGAGCTGTTTTTT. As protein: CASSESDNTGELFF. The chain is built from TRBV25-1 and TRBJ2-2; D ambiguous. The CDR3 is made up of 14 amino acids. Germline V gene data show CDR1 as MGHDK and CDR2 as SYGVNS. The V end lost 3 bases, the J end lost 2 bases, and 7 bases lay between the germline ends.

The V call is TRBV9, the J call TRBJ2-3, with D tentatively TRBD2 (6 bases). The CDR3 has 15 amino acids. Trimming cost V 0 bases and J 4 bases, with 12 bases left between them. The V gene's germline CDR1 is SGDLS and CDR2 YYNGEE. The CDR3 DNA reads as TGTGCCAGCAGCGTAGCGACTAGTTTTTCAGATACGCAGTATTTT. Translating it yields CASSVATSFSDTQYF.

This chain connects TRBV4-3 to TRBJ2-5, with 10 bases fitting TRBD2. The CDR3 extends over 14 amino acids. CDR1 is LGHNA and CDR2 is YSLEER in the germline V gene. The J segment lost 10 bases and the V segment lost 2 bases, leaving 7 bases of the junction unmatched. CDR3 coding DNA: TGCGCCAGCAGCCAATTGGCTAGCGGGAGACACCAGTACTTC. Translated, it gives CASSQLASGRHQYF.

The chain joins TRBV5-1 to TRBJ2-7, with D possibly matching TRBD1 (6 bases). Germline V lookup: CDR1 SGHRS, CDR2 YFSETQ. The CDR3 runs 13 residues. Trimming took 6 bases from V and 0 from J, leaving 10 bases between them. In nucleotides, the CDR3 is TGCGCCAGCAAGCAGGGGAGCTCCTACGAGCAGTACTTC. Amino acid sequence: CASKQGSSYEQYF. Drawing the rest from reference TRBV5-1 and TRBJ2-7, the complete variable domain is KAGVTQTPRYLIKTRGQQVTLSCSPISGHRSVSWYQQTPGQGLQFLFEYFSETQRNKGNFPGRFSGRQFSNSRSEMNVSTLELGDSALYLCASKQGSSYEQYFGPGTRLTVT.

The V call is TRBV4-1, the J call TRBJ1-3; 7 bases are a match to TRBD1. With V trimmed by 2 bases and J by 8 bases, 6 bases remained unmatched. From germline, CDR1 is MGHRA and CDR2 YSYEKL. This CDR3 spans 14 amino acids. CDR3 amino acids: CASSQLKGADTIYF. CDR3 bases: TGCGCCAGCAGCCAACTAAAGGGGGCGGACACCATATATTTT.

By share of the sample, this clone is medium-sized (0.01 to 0.1%). The chain combines TRBV28 with TRBJ2-1; 9 bases match TRBD1. J was trimmed by 5 bases and V by 2 bases; bases with no gene match: 7. This CDR3 comprises 16 residues. Germline V gives CDR1 MDHEN, CDR2 SYDVKM. The CDR3 reads CASSLLDGQGNNEQFF. As DNA, the CDR3 is TGTGCCAGCAGTTTACTCGATGGACAGGGGAACAATGAGCAGTTCTTC.

This sequence joins TRBV5-1 and TRBJ1-4; tentatively, D is TRBD1 (6 bases). Trimming shortened V by 2 bases and J by 8 bases, and 13 bases separated the two germline ends. This CDR3 is built from 14 residues. Germline lookup yields CDR1 SGHRS and CDR2 YFSETQ. Here the CDR3 reads CASSFGQRREKLFF. The CDR3 coding sequence is TGCGCCAGCAGCTTTGGACAGAGGCGGGAAAAACTGTTTTTT.

The gene calls are TRBV5-1 and TRBJ2-5, with D perhaps matching TRBD2 (6 bases). The germline V gene encodes CDR1 SGHRS and CDR2 YFSETQ. V was shortened by 6 bases and J by 7 bases, with 16 bases between the two germline ends. The CDR3 sequence is 13 residues long. The CDR3: CASTEGSIGTQYF. The CDR3 DNA sequence: TGCGCCAGCACGGAGGGCTCGATAGGGACCCAGTACTTC.

V usage is TRBV5-1 and J usage is TRBJ2-1; D possibly uses TRBD1 or TRBD2 (5 bases each). CDR1 SGHRS and CDR2 YFSETQ come from the germline V gene. V lost 4 bases and J 5 bases, leaving 19 bases between the germline ends. This CDR3 has 16 residues. The CDR3 DNA reads as TGCGCCAGCAGCCAGTCCGGGACCATAACACACAATGAGCAGTTCTTC. Its protein product is CASSQSGTITHNEQFF.

The gene calls are TRBV13 and TRBJ2-3; D ambiguous. This CDR3 comprises 14 residues. Germline CDR1 is PRHDT and CDR2 is FYEKMQ (reference sequence). The V gene lost 0 bases and the J gene lost 0 bases, with 4 bases spanning the gap. The CDR3 loop is CASSLGASTDTQYF. The CDR3 DNA is TGTGCCAGCAGCTTAGGGGCTAGCACAGATACGCAGTATTTT.

This clone was seen more than once but under ten times. This chain uses TRBV5-1 with TRBJ2-3; perhaps D is TRBD1 or TRBD2 (5 bases each). Trimming stripped 2 bases from V and 0 bases from J, with 7 bases between. The CDR3 is 14 residues long. Per germline, CDR1 SGHRS and CDR2 YFSETQ. The CDR3 DNA follows: TGCGCCAGCAGCTTCGGGGCTAGCACAGATACGCAGTATTTT. Amino acid sequence: CASSFGASTDTQYF.

This clone showed up just a few times. The chain carries TRBV2 and TRBJ2-7, with a possible D match to TRBD1 (5 bases). The V and J ends lost 3 bases and 3 bases respectively, with 12 bases between them. The CDR3 length is 14 residues. The germline gives CDR1 SNHLY, CDR2 FYNNEI. CDR3 loop: CASSEQGSLYEQYF. CDR3 nucleotides: TGTGCCAGCAGTGAGCAGGGCTCCCTCTACGAGCAGTACTTC.

This clone has a single count. The rearrangement links TRBV6-5 to TRBJ2-7; D is perhaps TRBD2 (6 bases). This CDR3 comprises 13 residues. Trimming stripped 6 bases from V and 6 bases from J, with 15 bases between. CDR1 is MNHEY, CDR2 SVGAGI, per germline. The CDR3 sequence: CASRGHFGGEQYF. CDR3 in DNA: TGTGCCAGCAGAGGACACTTCGGGGGCGAGCAGTACTTC.